This T cell receptor (beta chain) was documented in a study of blood T cell repertoires in COVID-19. Study at large: T cells, B-cell-depleted T cells, or PBMCs provided the cDNA or gDNA that served as material.

Cohorts were assigned according to the clinical history that participants reported. Exposed enrollees encountered a COVID-19 case at some point within 2 weeks before study entry. The V gene lost 2 bases and the J gene lost 5 bases, with 15 bases spanning the gap. Looked up from germline, CDR1 is LGHNA and CDR2 is YSLEER. There are 15 residues in the CDR3. Some clones are missing from TCRdb's copy, which holds only in-frame ones; the method was immunoSEQ multiplex PCR. Of approximately 300,000 clones detected, 85% to 95% appear once; the ten largest clones hold 3.9%. The origin of this receptor is a woman aged 25-40 years who had been exposed to COVID-19. The material sequenced was PBMCs or T cells enriched from blood (not recorded which). This chain uses TRBV4-3 with TRBJ1-1, with D uncertain. In DNA, the CDR3 is TGCGCCAGCAGCCAAACTATGACCGTAAAGACTGAAGCTTTCTTT. Amino acids: CASSQTMTVKTEAFF.